Each of the 19 T cell receptor beta chains below was sequenced from the same sample in a study of cytomegalovirus exposure and HLA in healthy donors. In the PCR, 60 Vbeta and 13 Jbeta primers were used. The table came from immunoSEQ multiplex PCR; TCRdb's copy has only in-frame clones and leaves some out. The table lists 150,000 to 200,000 clones, 60% to 85% of them singletons, with about 2.7% in the top ten. Sequencing was carried out using PBMCs. Receptor source: a male donor in good health and CMV-seronegative.

V gene TRBV7-3 combines with J gene TRBJ2-1, with D possibly matching TRBD2 (7 bases). The ends were cut back, 6 bases at V and 5 bases at J, with 14 bases in the middle. This CDR3 is 14 amino acids long. CDR1 SGHTA and CDR2 FQGTGA come from the germline V gene. The CDR3 region is CASSRGAANNEQFF. The CDR3 coding sequence is TGTGCCAGCAGTCGGGGGGCGGCCAACAATGAGCAGTTCTTC.

V gene TRBV28 combines with J gene TRBJ2-1; D perhaps matches TRBD1 (6 bases). The CDR3 extends over 15 amino acids. CDR1 and CDR2 from the germline V gene are MDHEN and SYDVKM. V gave up 4 bases and J gave up 4 bases, with 14 bases separating them. CDR3 bases: TGTGCCAGCAGTTCGACAGGAAGAACGTACAATGAGCAGTTCTTC. It is translated as CASSSTGRTYNEQFF.

This clone has more than one count but fewer than ten. This chain joins TRBV7-6 and TRBJ2-3, with 7 bases identical to TRBD2. Germline assignment: CDR1 SGHVS and CDR2 FNYEAQ. The CDR3 runs to 16 residues. Unmatched junction bases numbered 12, after V lost 4 bases and J lost 5 bases. Here the CDR3 reads CASSSPRGGRLDTQYF. The CDR3 nucleotides read TGTGCCAGCAGCTCCCCTCGCGGGGGAAGGTTAGATACGCAGTATTTT.

The chain is built from TRBV4-2 and TRBJ1-5; D not certain. Trimming removed 0 bases at V and 3 bases at J, with 9 bases between. Germline V CDR1 and CDR2: LGHNA, YNFKEQ. There are 15 residues in the CDR3. CDR3 nucleotide sequence: TGTGCCAGCAGCCAAGAGATCACTTACAATCAGCCCCAGCATTTT. It encodes CASSQEITYNQPQHF.

The rearrangement uses TRBV2 and TRBJ1-1, with D possibly matching TRBD1 (5 bases). Germline CDR1 SNHLY, CDR2 FYNNEI. The CDR3 is 11 amino acids. Between the trimmed V and J ends, which lost 6 bases and 8 bases, there was a span of 10 bases. DNA of the CDR3: TGTGCCAGCAGCTACAACAGGGAAGCTTTCTTT. It translates to CASSYNREAFF.

The rearrangement joins TRBV12-5 to TRBJ2-7, with 9 bases that match TRBD1. The CDR3 loop spans 15 amino acids. After removal of 6 bases from V and 6 bases from J, the junction contained 12 bases not matched to a gene. CDR1 and CDR2 from the germline V gene are LGHNT and FRNRAP. The CDR3 bases are TGTGCTAGTGGCTTTCCGGGACAGGGACGGGGCGAGCAGTACTTC. Protein sequence: CASGFPGQGRGEQYF.

This clone appeared a few times. The chain combines TRBV11-2 with TRBJ2-5; D gene unclear. The CDR3 covers 13 residues. Germline loops: CDR1 SGHAT, CDR2 FQNNGV. Trimming took 1 base from V and 5 from J, leaving 8 bases between them. DNA for the CDR3: TGTGCCAGCAGCTTAGTCCCGAGGGAGACCCAGTACTTC. Translated, it gives CASSLVPRETQYF.

This clone was detected only a few times. This chain uses TRBV5-5 with TRBJ2-7; 7 bases align to TRBD1. J was trimmed by 2 bases and V by 4 bases; bases with no gene match: 12. CDR1 is SGHKS and CDR2 is YYEKEE in the germline V gene (reference sequence). There are 16 residues in the CDR3. CDR3 amino acids: CASSPTPGQPPYEQYF. CDR3 coding DNA: TGTGCCAGCAGCCCGACTCCGGGACAGCCTCCCTACGAGCAGTACTTC.

This chain joins TRBV5-4 and TRBJ2-5; D gene uncertain. The last part of the DNA fits TRBJ2-7 better; the J call may be wrong. From germline, CDR1 is SGHNT and CDR2 YYREEE (reference sequence). This CDR3 contains 12 residues. The CDR3 region has the DNA TGTGCCAGCAGCTTGAATGCCTACGAGCAGTACTTC. It is translated as CASSLNAYEQYF.

V usage is TRBV29-1 and J usage is TRBJ2-2; 9 bases are shared with TRBD1. In germline, CDR1 is SQVTM, CDR2 ANQGSEA. V trimming: 4 bases; J trimming: 5 bases; junction bases outside the gene matches: 8. CDR3 length equals 15 residues. DNA of the CDR3: TGCAGCGTTGCTCGAATTGGGACAGGGACCGGGGAGCTGTTTTTT. Amino acid sequence: CSVARIGTGTGELFF.

The genes are TRBV30 and TRBJ2-4, with TRBD1 as a possible D gene (6 bases). CDR1 and CDR2 from the germline V gene are GTSNPN and SVGIG (reference sequence). V dropped 3 bases and J dropped 0 bases, with 12 bases sitting between them. This CDR3 has 15 amino acids. The CDR3 region is CAWRPGVIAKNIQYF. The CDR3 nucleotides read TGTGCCTGGAGGCCAGGGGTAATAGCCAAAAACATTCAGTACTTC.

The chain couples TRBV10-3 to TRBJ1-1; D not certain. Germline V gene lookup returns CDR1 ENHRY and CDR2 SYGVKD. V was cut by 2 bases and J by 2 bases, with 6 bases left in between. CDR3 size: 13 residues. CDR3 sequence reads: CAISEGHNTEAFF. The CDR3 DNA is TGTGCCATCAGTGAGGGGCACAACACTGAAGCTTTCTTT.

The genes are TRBV28 and TRBJ2-5; 8 bases match TRBD2. The ends lost 6 bases at V and 1 base at J; junction bases unmatched: 7. CDR1 is MDHEN and CDR2 is SYDVKM in the germline V gene. This CDR3 has 15 residues. The CDR3 DNA reads TGTGCCAGCAGAGGTACGGGAGGGATCCAAGAGACCCAGTACTTC. Its translation is CASRGTGGIQETQYF.

This clone was observed a handful of times. The genes are TRBV7-9 and TRBJ2-2, with 10 bases that match TRBD1. V lost 4 bases and J lost 1; bases outside the gene matches: 3. Germline V gene lookup returns CDR1 SEHNR and CDR2 FQNEAQ (reference sequence). The CDR3 contains 16 residues. The CDR3 nucleotides read TGTGCCAGCAGCTCCCGGGACAGGGGGAACACCGGGGAGCTGTTTTTT. This encodes CASSSRDRGNTGELFF.

This clone occurred once. The genes are TRBV5-1 and TRBJ2-3, with 7 bases matching TRBD1. This CDR3 comprises 14 residues. Trimming removed 2 bases from V and 4 bases from J; junction bases left unmatched: 4. Germline CDR1 reads SGHRS; CDR2 reads YFSETQ. The CDR3 region has the DNA TGCGCCAGCAGCTTTAGGCAGGGGGCAGATACGCAGTATTTT. Protein: CASSFRQGADTQYF.

This clone was seen only once. CDR3 amino acids: CASSHGTRLELNEKLFF. The CDR3 coding sequence is TGCGCCAGCAGCCACGGGACACGGCTAGAACTTAATGAAAAACTGTTTTTT. The gene calls are TRBV4-3 and TRBJ1-4; the D gene is possibly TRBD1 (6 bases). This CDR3 is 17 amino acids long. Germline V gene sequence: CDR1 LGHNA, CDR2 YSLEER. Trimming removed 3 bases at V and 4 bases at J, with 18 bases between.

The V call is TRBV19, the J call TRBJ2-1; TRBD2 aligns across 10 bases. The CDR3 runs 15 residues. The junction had 0 bases not matched to a gene; V was cut back by 3 bases and J by 1 base. CDR1 and CDR2 from the germline V gene are LNHDA and SQIVND (reference sequence). The CDR3 loop is CASSISGRSYNEQFF. The CDR3, as DNA: TGTGCCAGTAGTATTAGCGGGAGGTCCTACAATGAGCAGTTCTTC.

V is TRBV2 and J is TRBJ1-5; D gene uncertain. CDR3 length: 16 residues. CDR1 and CDR2 from the germline V gene are SNHLY and FYNNEI. V lost 4 bases and J lost 2, with 15 bases in between. CDR3 coding DNA: TGTGCCAGCAGTGGGAGACGGCGGGAAGGCAATCAGCCCCAGCATTTT. Translation: CASSGRRREGNQPQHF.

V usage is TRBV11-2 and J usage is TRBJ2-1; weak D call: TRBD2 (6 bases). V gave up 6 bases and J gave up 8 bases, with 17 bases separating them. Germline assignment: CDR1 SGHAT and CDR2 FQNNGV. The CDR3 sequence is 14 residues long. CDR3 in amino acids: CASRATRSGYEQFF. CDR3 in DNA: TGTGCCAGCAGAGCAACGCGTAGCGGCTATGAGCAGTTCTTC.